What follows are 19 T cell receptor beta chains derived from one specimen sequenced in a study of monozygotic twins with inflammatory bowel disease. TCRdb re-called the 5' RACE reads and gives one entry per CDR3 protein, without DNA. The sample has 300,000 to 350,000 distinct CDR3 sequences; the top ten hold approximately 2%. Input material: blood. These TCRs come from a human donor with ulcerative colitis or Crohn's disease, or a healthy co-twin of an affected twin (not recorded which).

This sequence joins TRBV7-3 and TRBJ2-1; the TCRdb D gene call, TRBD1, has no DNA to confirm it. CDR1 is SGHTA and CDR2 is FQGTGA in the germline V gene. The CDR3 extends over 13 amino acids. CDR3 protein: CASSLDREGEQFF.

The chain's CDR3 is CASSLLGGDTEAFF. The chain links TRBV12-3 or TRBV12-4 to TRBJ1-1; TCRdb's D gene call, TRBD1, goes unchecked for lack of DNA. The CDR3 totals 14 residues.

The chain combines TRBV6-2 or TRBV6-3 with TRBJ1-1; TCRdb's assignment of TRBD1 cannot be checked, as there is no DNA. From germline, CDR1 is MNHEY and CDR2 SVGEGT. This CDR3 contains 17 residues. This chain's CDR3 is CASSSGPIPPYVGEAFF.

The chain joins TRBV6-2 or TRBV6-3 to TRBJ2-1; there is no DNA to check the TCRdb D call of TRBD1. Germline CDR1 MNHEY, CDR2 SVGEGT. This CDR3 comprises 13 residues. The CDR3 loop reads CASSHTGYNEQFF.

V gene TRBV5-1 combines with J gene TRBJ2-4; without DNA, the TCRdb call of TRBD2 cannot be checked. The CDR3 spans 17 residues. CDR1 SGHRS and CDR2 YFSETQ come from the germline V gene. CDR3 residues: CASSLAPRAGAKNIQYF.

The chain is built from TRBV28 and TRBJ2-1; TCRdb designates TRBD2, a call that cannot be tested without DNA. CDR1 and CDR2 from the germline V gene are MDHEN and SYDVKM. The CDR3 consists of 14 residues. This CDR3 is CASKVAGVYNEQFF.

This rearrangement joins TRBV20-1 to TRBJ1-5; TCRdb's D gene call, TRBD1, goes unchecked for lack of DNA. Germline CDR1 is DFQATT and CDR2 is SNEGSKA (reference sequence). The CDR3 consists of 16 residues. This CDR3 reads CSVKDWVWGENQPQHF.

V is TRBV3-1 and J is TRBJ2-2. This CDR3 region has 11 residues. Germline V gene lookup returns CDR1 LGHDT and CDR2 YNNKEL (reference sequence). This CDR3 is CASTHTGELFF.

The chain employs TRBV20-1 and TRBJ1-6. The CDR3 loop spans 17 amino acids. The germline V gene encodes CDR1 DFQATT and CDR2 SNEGSKA (reference sequence). This chain's CDR3 is CSAPRLSSASYNSPLHF.

The chain is built from TRBV14 and TRBJ2-7. There are 15 residues in the CDR3. CDR1 and CDR2 from the germline V gene are SGHDN and FVKESK. The CDR3 sequence: CASSQDPVRRYEQYF.

The rearrangement joins TRBV29-1 to TRBJ1-5. This CDR3 contains 13 residues. Germline loops: CDR1 SQVTM, CDR2 ANQGSEA. CDR3 region: CSVQGYSNQPQHF.

The rearrangement joins TRBV5-1 to TRBJ1-2. Germline assignment: CDR1 SGHRS and CDR2 YFSETQ. The CDR3 is 12 residues long. The CDR3: CASSPGNYGYTF.

The chain uses TRBV20-1 and TRBJ2-2. CDR1 and CDR2 (germline): DFQATT, SNEGSKA (reference sequence). The CDR3 sequence is 14 residues long. The chain's CDR3 is CSAESQANTGELFF.

This sequence joins TRBV20-1 and TRBJ1-5. This CDR3 contains 16 residues. Germline V gene data show CDR1 as DFQATT and CDR2 as SNEGSKA (reference sequence). The CDR3 is CSAPDPSTSYNQPQHF.

The genes are TRBV7-2 and TRBJ2-3; the D call of TRBD1 rests on TCRdb alone, since no DNA is present to check it. This CDR3 contains 17 residues. Germline CDR1 and CDR2: SGHTA and FQGNSA. CDR3 protein: CASRLGTGGPSTDTQYF.

The gene calls are TRBV29-1 and TRBJ2-3. CDR3 length equals 13 residues. CDR1 is SQVTM and CDR2 is ANQGSEA in the germline V gene. The chain's CDR3 is CSVETSGPDTQYF.

The V gene is TRBV27, the J gene TRBJ2-4. The CDR3 runs 14 residues. Germline V gene lookup returns CDR1 MNHEY and CDR2 SMNVEV (reference sequence). Here the CDR3 reads CASSSIDLKNIQYF.

This chain uses TRBV5-1 with TRBJ1-2; TCRdb selects TRBD1, and the lack of DNA leaves this call unchecked. CDR3 size: 14 residues. Per the germline V gene, CDR1 is SGHRS and CDR2 is YFSETQ. CDR3 loop: CASSPDRDPAGYTF.

The chain couples TRBV5-6 to TRBJ2-1; TCRdb reports TRBD1, a call that lacks DNA to check it against. CDR1 is SGHDT, CDR2 YYEEEE, per germline. There are 16 residues in the CDR3. CDR3 residues: CASSLLRTGGRDEQFF.